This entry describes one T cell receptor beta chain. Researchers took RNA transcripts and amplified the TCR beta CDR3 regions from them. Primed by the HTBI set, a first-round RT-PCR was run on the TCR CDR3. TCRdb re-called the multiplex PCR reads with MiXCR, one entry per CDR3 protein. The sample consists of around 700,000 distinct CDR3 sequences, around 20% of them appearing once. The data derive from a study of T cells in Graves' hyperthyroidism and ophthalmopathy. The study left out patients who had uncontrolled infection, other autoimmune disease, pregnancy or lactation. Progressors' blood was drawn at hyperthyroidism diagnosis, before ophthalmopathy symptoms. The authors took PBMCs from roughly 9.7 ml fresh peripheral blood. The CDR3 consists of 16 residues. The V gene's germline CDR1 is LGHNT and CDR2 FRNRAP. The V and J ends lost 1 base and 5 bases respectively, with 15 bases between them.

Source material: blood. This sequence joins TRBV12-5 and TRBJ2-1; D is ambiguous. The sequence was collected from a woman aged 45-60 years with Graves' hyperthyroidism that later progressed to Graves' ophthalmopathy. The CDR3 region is CASGLEAVLGDNEQFF. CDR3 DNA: TGTGCTAGTGGTTTGGAGGCCGTGCTTGGGGACAATGAGCAGTTCTTC.